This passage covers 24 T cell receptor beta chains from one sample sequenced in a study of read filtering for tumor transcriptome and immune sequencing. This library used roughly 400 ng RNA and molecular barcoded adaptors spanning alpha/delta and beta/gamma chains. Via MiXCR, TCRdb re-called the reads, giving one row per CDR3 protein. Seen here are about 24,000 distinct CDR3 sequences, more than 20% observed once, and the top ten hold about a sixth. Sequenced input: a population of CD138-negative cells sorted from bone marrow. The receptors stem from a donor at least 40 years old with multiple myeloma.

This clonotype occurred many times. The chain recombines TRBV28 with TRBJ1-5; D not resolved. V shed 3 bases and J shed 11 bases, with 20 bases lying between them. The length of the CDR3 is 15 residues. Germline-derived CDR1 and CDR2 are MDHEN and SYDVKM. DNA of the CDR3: TGTGCCAGCAGTTTGGGAAGGGTCCGGGTAAGGGCCCAGCATTTT. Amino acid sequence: CASSLGRVRVRAQHF.

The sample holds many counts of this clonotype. CDR3 nucleotide sequence: TGTGCCAGCGGGACTAGCGGGGGCACCTACAATGAGCAGTTCTTC. Its protein is CASGTSGGTYNEQFF. This rearrangement joins TRBV7-9 to TRBJ2-1, with 14 bases lining up with TRBD2. Losses at the gene ends were 8 bases for V and 2 bases for J; bases not matched to a gene: 2. The CDR3 is 15 residues long. The germline V gene encodes CDR1 SEHNR and CDR2 FQNEAQ (reference sequence).

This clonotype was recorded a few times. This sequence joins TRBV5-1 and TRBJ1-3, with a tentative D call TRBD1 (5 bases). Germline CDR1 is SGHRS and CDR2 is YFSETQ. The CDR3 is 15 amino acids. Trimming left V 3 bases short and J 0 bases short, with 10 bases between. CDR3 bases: TGCGCCAGCAGCTCAGGGATGCTCTCTGGAAACACCATATATTTT. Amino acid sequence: CASSSGMLSGNTIYF.

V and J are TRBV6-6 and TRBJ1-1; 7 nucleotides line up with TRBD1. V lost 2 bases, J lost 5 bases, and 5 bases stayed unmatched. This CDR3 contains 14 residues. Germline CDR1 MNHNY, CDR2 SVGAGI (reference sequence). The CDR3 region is CASSYRDSSTEAFF. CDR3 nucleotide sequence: TGTGCCAGCAGTTACCGGGACAGTTCTACTGAAGCTTTCTTT.

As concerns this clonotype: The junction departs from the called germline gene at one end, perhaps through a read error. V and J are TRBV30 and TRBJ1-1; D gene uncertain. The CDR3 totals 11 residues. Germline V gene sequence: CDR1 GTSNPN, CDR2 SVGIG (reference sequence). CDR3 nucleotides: TGTGCCTGGAGTGGGAACACTGAAGCCATCTTT. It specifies CAWSGNTEAIF.

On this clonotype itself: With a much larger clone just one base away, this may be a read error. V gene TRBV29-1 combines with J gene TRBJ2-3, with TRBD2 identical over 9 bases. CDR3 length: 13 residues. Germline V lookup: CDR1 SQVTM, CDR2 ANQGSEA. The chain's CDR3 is CSGGLAQTDTQCF. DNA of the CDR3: TGCAGCGGGGGACTAGCCCAGACAGATACGCAGTGTTTT.

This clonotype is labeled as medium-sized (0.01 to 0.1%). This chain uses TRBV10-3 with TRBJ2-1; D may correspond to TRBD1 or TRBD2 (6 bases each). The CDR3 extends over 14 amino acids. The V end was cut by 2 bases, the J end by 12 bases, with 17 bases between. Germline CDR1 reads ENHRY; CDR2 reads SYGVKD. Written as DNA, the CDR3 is TGTGCCATCAGTGAGGGGGCCGGGGGCCCGTCGCAGTTCTTC. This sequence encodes CAISEGAGGPSQFF.

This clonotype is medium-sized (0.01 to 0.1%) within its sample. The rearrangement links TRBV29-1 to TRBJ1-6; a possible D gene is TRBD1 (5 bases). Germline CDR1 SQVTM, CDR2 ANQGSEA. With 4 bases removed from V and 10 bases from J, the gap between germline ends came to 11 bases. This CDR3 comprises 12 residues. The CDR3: CSVGDLGSPLHF. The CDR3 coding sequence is TGCAGCGTTGGGGACCTAGGGTCACCCCTCCACTTT.

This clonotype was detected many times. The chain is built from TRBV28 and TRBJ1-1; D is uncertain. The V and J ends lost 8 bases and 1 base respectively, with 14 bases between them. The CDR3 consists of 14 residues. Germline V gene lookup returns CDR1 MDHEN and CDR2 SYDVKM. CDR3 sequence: CASYHDLGNTEAFF. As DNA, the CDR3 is TGTGCCAGCTACCATGACCTTGGGAACACTGAAGCTTTCTTT.

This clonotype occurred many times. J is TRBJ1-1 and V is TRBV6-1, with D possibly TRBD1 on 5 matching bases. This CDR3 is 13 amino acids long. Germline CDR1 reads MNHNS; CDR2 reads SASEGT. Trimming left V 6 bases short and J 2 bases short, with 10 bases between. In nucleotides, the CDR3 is TGTGCCAGCAGCCTTGACAGTAACACTGAAGCTTTCTTT. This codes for CASSLDSNTEAFF.

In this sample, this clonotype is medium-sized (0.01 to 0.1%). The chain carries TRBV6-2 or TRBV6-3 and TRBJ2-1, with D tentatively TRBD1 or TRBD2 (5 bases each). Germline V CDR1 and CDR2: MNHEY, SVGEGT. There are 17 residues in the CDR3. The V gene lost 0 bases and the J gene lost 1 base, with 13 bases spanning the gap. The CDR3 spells CASSYSKAGSSYNEQFF. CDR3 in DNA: TGTGCCAGCAGTTACTCGAAGGCAGGGAGTTCCTACAATGAGCAGTTCTTC.

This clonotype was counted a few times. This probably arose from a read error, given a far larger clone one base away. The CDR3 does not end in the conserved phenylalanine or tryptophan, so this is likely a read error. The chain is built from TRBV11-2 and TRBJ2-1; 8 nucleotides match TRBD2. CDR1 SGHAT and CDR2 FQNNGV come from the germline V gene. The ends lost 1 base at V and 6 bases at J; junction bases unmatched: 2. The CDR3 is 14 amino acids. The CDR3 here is CASSLAAGANEQFL. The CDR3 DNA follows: TGTGCCAGCAGCTTAGCAGCGGGAGCCAATGAGCAGTTCTTA.

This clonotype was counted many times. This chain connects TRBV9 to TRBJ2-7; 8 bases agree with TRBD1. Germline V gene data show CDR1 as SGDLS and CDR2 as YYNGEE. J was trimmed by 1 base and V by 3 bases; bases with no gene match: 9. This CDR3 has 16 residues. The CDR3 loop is CASSGEGTGVSYEQYF. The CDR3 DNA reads TGTGCCAGCAGCGGAGAAGGGACAGGAGTATCCTACGAGCAGTACTTC.

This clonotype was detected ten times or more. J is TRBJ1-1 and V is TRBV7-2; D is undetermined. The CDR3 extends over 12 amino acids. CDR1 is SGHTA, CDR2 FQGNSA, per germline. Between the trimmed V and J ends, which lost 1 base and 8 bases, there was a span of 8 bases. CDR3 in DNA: TGTGCCAGCAGCTTAGGGCAGCTCGAAGCTTTCTTT. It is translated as CASSLGQLEAFF.

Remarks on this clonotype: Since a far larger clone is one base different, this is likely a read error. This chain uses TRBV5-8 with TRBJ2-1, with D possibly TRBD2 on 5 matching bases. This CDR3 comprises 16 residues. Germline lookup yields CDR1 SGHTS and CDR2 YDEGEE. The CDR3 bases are TGTGCCCGCAGCTTACGGGCCTCGAGGGCCTACAATGAGCAGTTCTTC. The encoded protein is CARSLRASRAYNEQFF.

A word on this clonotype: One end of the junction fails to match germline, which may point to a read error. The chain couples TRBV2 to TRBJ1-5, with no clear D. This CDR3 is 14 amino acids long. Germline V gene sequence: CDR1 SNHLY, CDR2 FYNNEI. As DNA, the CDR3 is TGTGCCAGCAGTGAAAGGATTAGCAATCAGTCCCAGCATTTT. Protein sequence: CASSERISNQSQHF.

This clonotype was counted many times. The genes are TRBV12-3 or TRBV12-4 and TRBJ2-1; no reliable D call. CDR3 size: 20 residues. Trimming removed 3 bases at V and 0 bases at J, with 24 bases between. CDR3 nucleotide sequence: TGTGCCAGCAGTTTGGGGTTGGGATTAGCTTGGGTCAGCTCCTACAATGAGCAGTTCTTC. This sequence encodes CASSLGLGLAWVSSYNEQFF.

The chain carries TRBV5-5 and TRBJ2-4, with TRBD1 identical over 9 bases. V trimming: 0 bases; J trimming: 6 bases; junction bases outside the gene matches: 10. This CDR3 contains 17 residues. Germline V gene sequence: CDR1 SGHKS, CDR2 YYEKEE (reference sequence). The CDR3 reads CASSLGGQGSRRNIQYF. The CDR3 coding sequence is TGTGCCAGCAGCTTGGGGGGACAGGGTTCGAGGAGAAACATTCAGTACTTC.

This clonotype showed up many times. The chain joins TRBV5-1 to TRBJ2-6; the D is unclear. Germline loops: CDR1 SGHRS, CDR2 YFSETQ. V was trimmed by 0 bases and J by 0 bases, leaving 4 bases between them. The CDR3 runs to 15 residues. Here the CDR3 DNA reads TGCGCCAGCAGCTTGGATGGCTCTGGGGCCAACGTCCTGACTTTC. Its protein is CASSLDGSGANVLTF.

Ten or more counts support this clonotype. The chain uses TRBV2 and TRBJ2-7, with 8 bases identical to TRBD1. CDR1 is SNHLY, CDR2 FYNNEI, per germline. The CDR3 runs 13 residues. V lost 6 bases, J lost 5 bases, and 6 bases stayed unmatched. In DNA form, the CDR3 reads TGTGCCAGCAGCCCCCAGGGGGCCCACGAGCAGTACTTC. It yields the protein CASSPQGAHEQYF. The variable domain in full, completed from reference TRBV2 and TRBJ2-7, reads EPEVTQTPSHQVTQMGQEVILRCVPISNHLYFYWYRQILGQKVEFLVSFYNNEISEKSEIFDDQFSVERPDGSNFTLKIRSTKLEDSAMYFCASSPQGAHEQYFGPGTRLTVT.

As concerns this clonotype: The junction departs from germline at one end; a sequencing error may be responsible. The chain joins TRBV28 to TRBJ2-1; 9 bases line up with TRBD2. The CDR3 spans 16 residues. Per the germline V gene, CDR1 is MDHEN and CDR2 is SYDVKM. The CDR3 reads CAIGSSGRRGYDEQFF. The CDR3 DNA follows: TGCGCCATCGGGTCGAGCGGGAGGCGGGGTTACGATGAGCAGTTCTTC. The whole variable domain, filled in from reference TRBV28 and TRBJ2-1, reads DVKVTQSSRYLVKRTGEKVFLECVQDMDHENMFWYRQDPGLGLRLIYFSYDVKMKEKGDIPEGYSVSREKKERFSLILESASTNQTSMYLCAIGSSGRRGYDEQFFGPGTRLTVL.

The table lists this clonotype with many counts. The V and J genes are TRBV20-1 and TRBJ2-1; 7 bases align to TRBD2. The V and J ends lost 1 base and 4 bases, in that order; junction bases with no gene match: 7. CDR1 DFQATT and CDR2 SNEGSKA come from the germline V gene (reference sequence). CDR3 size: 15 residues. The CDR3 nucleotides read TGCAGTGCTAGAGTGGGGGGGAGTGGTTACAATGAGCAGTTCTTC. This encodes CSARVGGSGYNEQFF.

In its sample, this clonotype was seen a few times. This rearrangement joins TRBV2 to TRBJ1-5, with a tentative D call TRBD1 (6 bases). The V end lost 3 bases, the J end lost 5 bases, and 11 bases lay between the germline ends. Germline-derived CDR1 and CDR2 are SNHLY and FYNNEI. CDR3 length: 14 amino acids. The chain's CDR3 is CASSEGGEHQPQHF. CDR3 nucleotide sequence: TGTGCCAGCAGTGAGGGGGGCGAGCATCAGCCCCAGCATTTT.

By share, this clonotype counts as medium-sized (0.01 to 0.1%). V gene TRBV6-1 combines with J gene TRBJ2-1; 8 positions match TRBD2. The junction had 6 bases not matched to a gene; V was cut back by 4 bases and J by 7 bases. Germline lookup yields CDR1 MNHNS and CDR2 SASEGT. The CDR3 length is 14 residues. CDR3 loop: CASSGLAMRNEQFF. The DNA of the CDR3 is TGTGCCAGCAGTGGACTAGCGATGAGGAATGAGCAGTTCTTC.